This passage covers 15 T cell receptor beta chains from one sample sequenced in a study of cytomegalovirus exposure and HLA in healthy donors. Researchers ran the PCR with 60 Vbeta and 13 Jbeta primers. Sequencing used immunoSEQ multiplex PCR; TCRdb keeps in-frame clones, though not all of them. The table has some 180,000 clones, 73% seen once. The sequencing sample was made of PBMCs. Source of these receptors: a woman aged 25-40 years in good health and CMV-seronegative.

There are a few counts of this clone. The V gene is TRBV2, the J gene TRBJ2-3; D may be TRBD1 (6 bases). There are 15 residues in the CDR3. Trimming pared 5 bases from V and 2 bases from J, leaving 14 bases between. Per germline, CDR1 SNHLY and CDR2 FYNNEI. CDR3 protein: CASSFRGLDTDTQYF. Here the CDR3 DNA reads TGTGCCAGCAGTTTCAGGGGTCTAGACACAGATACGCAGTATTTT.

The V call is TRBV18, the J call TRBJ2-5; D unclear. V dropped 1 base and J dropped 2 bases, with 2 bases sitting between them. Per germline, CDR1 KGHSH and CDR2 LQKENI. This CDR3 has 12 amino acids. The CDR3 DNA sequence: TGTGCCAGCTCACCACTACAAGAGACCCAGTACTTC. This sequence encodes CASSPLQETQYF.

This clone appeared a single time. The V gene is TRBV5-1, the J gene TRBJ2-7; no definite D call. Trimming removed 0 bases from V and 0 bases from J, with 10 bases in between. Germline-derived CDR1 and CDR2 are SGHRS and YFSETQ. There are 15 residues in the CDR3. The CDR3 region has the DNA TGCGCCAGCAGCTTGGACAGTTTCCGCTCCTACGAGCAGTACTTC. Its protein is CASSLDSFRSYEQYF.

This clone was found once. Other DNA sequences of this sample code for an identical CDR3. J is TRBJ2-7 and V is TRBV4-3; 11 bases agree with TRBD2. Germline CDR1 reads LGHNA; CDR2 reads YSLEER. The CDR3 runs to 17 residues. V shed 1 base and J 4 bases; nucleotides not matched to a gene: 9. The CDR3 DNA reads as TGCGCCAGCAGCCAAGGATTAACTAGCGGGAGAGGGTACGAGCAGTACTTC. It codes for CASSQGLTSGRGYEQYF.

On this clone: This CDR3 is also generated by other DNA sequences in the sample. V usage is TRBV9 and J usage is TRBJ1-2, with 7 bases identical to TRBD1. This CDR3 is built from 15 residues. CDR1 is SGDLS, CDR2 YYNGEE, per germline. V lost 0 bases, J lost 7 bases, and 9 bases stayed unmatched. CDR3 sequence: CASSVGPQGRGGYTF. CDR3 nucleotides: TGTGCCAGCAGCGTAGGACCACAGGGGCGGGGTGGCTACACCTTC.

The table lists this clone with a few counts. The V call is TRBV7-3, the J call TRBJ2-5, with TRBD2 identical over 12 bases. The CDR3 length is 16 residues. Germline V gene sequence: CDR1 SGHTA, CDR2 FQGTGA. The trim removed 4 bases at V and 5 bases at J, leaving 8 bases unmatched. The CDR3 sequence is CASSSPTSGGKETQYF. As DNA, the CDR3 is TGTGCCAGCAGCTCCCCGACTAGCGGGGGTAAGGAGACCCAGTACTTC.

The rearrangement joins TRBV15 to TRBJ1-2, with 11 bases fitting TRBD1. Trimming took 0 bases from V and 4 from J; bases not matched to a gene: 7. The CDR3 length is 17 residues. Per the germline V gene, CDR1 is LNHNV and CDR2 is YYDKDF (reference sequence). CDR3: CATSRDQRGQGGYGYTF. The DNA of the CDR3 is TGTGCCACCAGCAGAGATCAAAGGGGACAGGGGGGCTATGGCTACACCTTC. The full variable domain, in which reference TRBV15 and TRBJ1-2 provide the parts outside the CDR3, is DAMVIQNPRYQVTQFGKPVTLSCSQTLNHNVMYWYQQKSSQAPKLLFHYYDKDFNNEADTPDNFQSRRPNTSFCFLDIRSPGLGDTAMYLCATSRDQRGQGGYGYTFGSGTRLTVV.

This chain connects TRBV2 to TRBJ1-5, with 11 nucleotides matching TRBD1. The CDR3 extends over 15 amino acids. V lost 6 bases and J lost 9; bases outside the gene matches: 10. Germline V gene sequence: CDR1 SNHLY, CDR2 FYNNEI. CDR3 amino acids: CASRRDRGASRPQHF. CDR3 coding DNA: TGTGCCAGCAGGAGGGACAGGGGGGCCTCGAGGCCCCAGCATTTT.

As for this clone: The identical CDR3 is also encoded by other nucleotide sequences in the sample. This chain uses TRBV29-1 with TRBJ2-7, with 8 bases matching TRBD1. This CDR3 contains 12 residues. Trimming removed 3 bases from V and 4 bases from J; junction bases left unmatched: 2. Germline-derived CDR1 and CDR2 are SQVTM and ANQGSEA. CDR3 in amino acids: CSVDQGAYEQYF. CDR3 nucleotides: TGCAGCGTTGACCAGGGGGCTTACGAGCAGTACTTC.

The chain uses TRBV30 and TRBJ2-7, with D possibly matching TRBD1 (5 bases). The CDR3 length is 15 residues. V dropped 3 bases and J dropped 6 bases, with 21 bases sitting between them. The germline V gene has CDR1 GTSNPN and CDR2 SVGIG (reference sequence). The CDR3 here is CAWSPSDRGLPEQYF. The CDR3 DNA sequence: TGTGCCTGGAGCCCCTCTGACAGAGGCCTTCCCGAGCAGTACTTC.

The V call is TRBV12-5, the J call TRBJ2-6; D unclear. The CDR3 extends over 15 amino acids. CDR1 and CDR2 from the germline V gene are LGHNT and FRNRAP. The ends were cut back, 6 bases at V and 0 bases at J, with 9 bases in the middle. The CDR3 reads CASGPRSSGANVLTF. CDR3 DNA sequence: TGTGCTAGTGGCCCCCGGAGCTCTGGGGCCAACGTCCTGACTTTC.

The genes are TRBV29-1 and TRBJ1-2; the D is unclear. The germline V gene has CDR1 SQVTM and CDR2 ANQGSEA. The V and J ends lost 4 bases and 3 bases respectively, with 6 bases between them. The CDR3 spans 11 residues. In DNA, the CDR3 is TGCAGCGTTGGAGGAGACTATGGCTACACCTTC. This codes for CSVGGDYGYTF.

This clone was recorded only once. This rearrangement joins TRBV2 to TRBJ1-4; 9 nucleotides match TRBD1. The CDR3 length is 15 residues. Trimming at V came to 11 bases and at J to 5 bases, leaving 12 bases not matched to a gene. Germline V gene data show CDR1 as SNHLY and CDR2 as FYNNEI. The CDR3 reads CAWTGVVSGNEKLFF. The CDR3 DNA is TGTGCCTGGACAGGGGTGGTTTCGGGGAATGAAAAACTGTTTTTT. Full variable domain (rest looked up from reference TRBV2 and TRBJ1-4): EPEVTQTPSHQVTQMGQEVILRCVPISNHLYFYWYRQILGQKVEFLVSFYNNEISEKSEIFDDQFSVERPDGSNFTLKIRSTKLEDSAMYFCAWTGVVSGNEKLFFGSGTQLSVL.

The rearrangement uses TRBV6-1 and TRBJ1-2; 10 bases are shared with TRBD1. Unmatched junction bases numbered 8, after V lost 5 bases and J lost 8 bases. The CDR3 spans 14 residues. In germline, CDR1 is MNHNS, CDR2 SASEGT. The CDR3: CASSPGTGVGGYTF. For the CDR3, the DNA is TGTGCCAGCAGTCCCGGGACAGGGGTCGGAGGCTACACCTTC.

In this sample, this clone turned up once. The V and J genes are TRBV9 and TRBJ2-5; TRBD2 agrees at 9 bases. The CDR3 contains 14 residues. Germline V gene lookup returns CDR1 SGDLS and CDR2 YYNGEE. Trimming cost V 2 bases and J 5 bases; bases outside gene matches: 4. CDR3 residues: CASSVEAGGETQYF. The CDR3 nucleotides are TGTGCCAGCAGCGTCGAGGCGGGAGGGGAGACCCAGTACTTC.